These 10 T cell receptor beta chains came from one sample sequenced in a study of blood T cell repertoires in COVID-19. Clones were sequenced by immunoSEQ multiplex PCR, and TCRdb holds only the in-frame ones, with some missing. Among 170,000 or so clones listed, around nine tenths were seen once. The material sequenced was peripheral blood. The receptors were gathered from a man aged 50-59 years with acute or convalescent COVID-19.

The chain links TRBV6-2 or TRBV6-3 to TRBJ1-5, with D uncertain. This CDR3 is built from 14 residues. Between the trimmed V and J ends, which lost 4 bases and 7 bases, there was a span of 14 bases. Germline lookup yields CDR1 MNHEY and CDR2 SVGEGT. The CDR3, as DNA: TGTGCCAGCAGTTCCCAGACCTGGGAGCAGCCCCAGCATTTT. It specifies CASSSQTWEQPQHF.

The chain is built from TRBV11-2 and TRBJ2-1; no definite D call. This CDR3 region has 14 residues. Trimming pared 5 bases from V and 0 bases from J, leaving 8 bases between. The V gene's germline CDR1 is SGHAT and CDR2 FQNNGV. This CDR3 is CASSVVNSYNEQFF. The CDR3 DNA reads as TGTGCCAGCAGCGTCGTAAACTCCTACAATGAGCAGTTCTTC. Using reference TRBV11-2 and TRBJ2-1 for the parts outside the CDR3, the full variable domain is EAGVAQSPRYKIIEKRQSVAFWCNPISGHATLYWYQQILGQGPKLLIQFQNNGVVDDSQLPKDRFSAERLKGVDSTLKIQPAKLEDSAVYLCASSVVNSYNEQFFGPGTRLTVL.

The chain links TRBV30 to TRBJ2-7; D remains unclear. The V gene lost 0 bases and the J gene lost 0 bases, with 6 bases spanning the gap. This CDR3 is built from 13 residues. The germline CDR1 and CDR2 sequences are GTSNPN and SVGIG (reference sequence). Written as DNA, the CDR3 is TGTGCCTGGAGTGTAAATCTCTCCTACGAGCAGTACTTC. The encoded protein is CAWSVNLSYEQYF. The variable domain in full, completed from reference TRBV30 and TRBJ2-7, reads SQTIHQWPATLVQPVGSPLSLECTVEGTSNPNLYWYRQAAGRGLQLLFYSVGIGQISSEVPQNLSASRPQDRQFILSSKKLLLSDSGFYLCAWSVNLSYEQYFGPGTRLTVT.

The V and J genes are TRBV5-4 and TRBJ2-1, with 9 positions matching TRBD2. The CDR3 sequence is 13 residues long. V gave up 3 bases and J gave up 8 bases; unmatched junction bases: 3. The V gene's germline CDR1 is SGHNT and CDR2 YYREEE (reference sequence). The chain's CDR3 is CASSWTSVDEQFF. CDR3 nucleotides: TGTGCCAGCAGCTGGACTAGCGTCGATGAGCAGTTCTTC.

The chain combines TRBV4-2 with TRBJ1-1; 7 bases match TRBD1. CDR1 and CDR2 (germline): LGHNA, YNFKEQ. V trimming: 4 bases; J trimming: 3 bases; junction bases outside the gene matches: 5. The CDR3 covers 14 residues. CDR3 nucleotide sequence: TGTGCCAGCAGCCCTGGACAGGTTTACACTGAAGCTTTCTTT. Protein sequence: CASSPGQVYTEAFF.

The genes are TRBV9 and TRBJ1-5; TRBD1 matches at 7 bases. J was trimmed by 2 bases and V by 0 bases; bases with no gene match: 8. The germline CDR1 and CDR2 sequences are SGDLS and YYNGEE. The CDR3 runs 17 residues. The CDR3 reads CASSVAAGGFGNQPQHF. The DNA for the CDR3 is TGTGCCAGCAGCGTAGCAGCAGGGGGGTTTGGCAATCAGCCCCAGCATTTT. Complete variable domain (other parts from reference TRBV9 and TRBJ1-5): DSGVTQTPKHLITATGQRVTLRCSPRSGDLSVYWYQQSLDQGLQFLIQYYNGEERAKGNILERFSAQQFPDLHSELNLSSLELGDSALYFCASSVAAGGFGNQPQHFGDGTRLSIL.

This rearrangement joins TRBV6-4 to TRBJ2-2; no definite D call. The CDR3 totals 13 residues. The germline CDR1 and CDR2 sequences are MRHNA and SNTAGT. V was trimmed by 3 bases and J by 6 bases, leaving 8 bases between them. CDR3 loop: CASSEARAGELFF. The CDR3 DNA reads TGTGCCAGCAGTGAAGCCCGTGCCGGGGAGCTGTTTTTT.

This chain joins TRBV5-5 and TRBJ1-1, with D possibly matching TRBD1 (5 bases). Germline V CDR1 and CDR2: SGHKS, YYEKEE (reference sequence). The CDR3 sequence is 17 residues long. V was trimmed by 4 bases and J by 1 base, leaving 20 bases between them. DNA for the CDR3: TGTGCCAGCAGCCTTGACAGCTCTTCGATTTGGAACACTGAAGCTTTCTTT. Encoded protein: CASSLDSSSIWNTEAFF.

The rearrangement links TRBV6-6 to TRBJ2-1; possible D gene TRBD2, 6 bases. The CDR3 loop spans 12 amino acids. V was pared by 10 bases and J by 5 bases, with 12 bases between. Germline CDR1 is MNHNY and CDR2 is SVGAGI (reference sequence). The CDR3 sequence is CATEGGNNEQFF. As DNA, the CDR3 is TGTGCCACCGAGGGAGGAAACAATGAGCAGTTCTTC.

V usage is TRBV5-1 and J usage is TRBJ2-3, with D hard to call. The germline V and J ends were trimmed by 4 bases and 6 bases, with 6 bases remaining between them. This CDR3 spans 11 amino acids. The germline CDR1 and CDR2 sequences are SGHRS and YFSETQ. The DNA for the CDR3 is TGCGCCAGCAGCGCGGTTGATACGCAGTATTTT. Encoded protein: CASSAVDTQYF.